This T cell receptor (beta chain) is drawn from a study of shared clonotypes between healthy human individuals. Study outcomes and limitations: Larger estimated richness was generally recorded for naive subsets relative to memory subsets. The diversity represented, both genetic and in exposure history, was limited by few donors.

None of the donors, who were healthy HIV-negative adults, had recently had acute infections or vaccinations. Authors' analysis steps: For the immunoSEQ data, sequences were junction-only without quality scores, so filtering differed. Sequencing used immunoSEQ multiplex PCR; TCRdb keeps in-frame clones, though not all of them. That table is the source of V, J and clone size, and D and trimming were worked out from the DNA. The sample has about 2.4 million clones; 93% are singletons. A note on this clone: What it binds is not known. Other DNA sequences of this sample code for an identical CDR3.

The germline V gene has CDR1 MNHNS and CDR2 SASEGT. This CDR3 contains 14 residues. Trimming removed 6 bases from V and 4 bases from J, with 12 bases in between. The sequence was obtained from a man aged 18 to 30 in good health. Some clones in this sample may be carry-over from other donors' samples. The sequenced sample was naive CD4+ T cells from PBMCs. Subset reported: CD45RA+ positively selected. The chain employs TRBV6-1 and TRBJ2-2; D is possibly TRBD1 (7 bases). The CDR3 coding sequence is TGTGCCAGCAGACGACAGGGAGGCACCGGGGAGCTGTTTTTT. This sequence encodes CASRRQGGTGELFF.